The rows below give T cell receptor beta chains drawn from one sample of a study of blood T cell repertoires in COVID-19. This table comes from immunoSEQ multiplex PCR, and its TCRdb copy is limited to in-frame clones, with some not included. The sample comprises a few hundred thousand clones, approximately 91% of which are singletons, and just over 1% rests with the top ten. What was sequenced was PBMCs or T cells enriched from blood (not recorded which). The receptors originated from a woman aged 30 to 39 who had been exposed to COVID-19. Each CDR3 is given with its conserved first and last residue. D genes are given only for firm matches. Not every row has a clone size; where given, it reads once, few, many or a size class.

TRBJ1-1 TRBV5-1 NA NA CASSSQATEAFF TGCGCCAGCAGCTCCCAAGCTACTGAAGCTTTCTTT
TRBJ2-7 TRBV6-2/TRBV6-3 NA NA CASSYGRGTVSYEQYF TGTGCCAGCAGTTACGGTCGGGGGACAGTCTCCTACGAGCAGTACTTC
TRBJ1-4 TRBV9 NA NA CASSGGGSPNEKLFF TGTGCCAGCAGCGGGGGGGGGAGCCCCAATGAAAAACTGTTTTTT
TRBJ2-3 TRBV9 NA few CASSVVAASTDTQYF TGTGCCAGCAGCGTAGTAGCGGCTAGCACAGATACGCAGTATTTT
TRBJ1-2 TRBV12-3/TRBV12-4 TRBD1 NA CASRTGEWGYTF TGTGCCAGCAGAACAGGGGAGTGGGGCTACACCTTC
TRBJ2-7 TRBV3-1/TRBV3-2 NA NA CASSQVRGYEQYF TGTGCCAGCAGCCAAGTCCGCGGGTACGAGCAGTACTTC
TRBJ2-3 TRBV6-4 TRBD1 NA CASSDVAGGSDTQYF TGTGCCAGCAGTGACGTGGCAGGGGGATCAGATACGCAGTATTTT
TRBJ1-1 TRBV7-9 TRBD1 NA CASSFSDRGSRAEAFF TGTGCCAGCAGCTTCTCCGACAGGGGAAGTCGGGCTGAAGCTTTCTTT
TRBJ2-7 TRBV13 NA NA CASTPTRGSYEQYF TGTGCCAGCACTCCCACCCGGGGCTCCTACGAGCAGTACTTC
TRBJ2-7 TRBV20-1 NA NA CSASAGRDGGQYF TGCAGTGCTAGTGCCGGGCGGGATGGCGGGCAGTACTTC
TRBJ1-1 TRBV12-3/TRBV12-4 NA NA CASILTGNTEAFF TGTGCCAGCATCCTGACAGGGAACACTGAAGCTTTCTTT
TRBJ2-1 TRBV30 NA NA CAWSRTSSYNEQFF TGTGCCTGGAGTAGAACTAGCTCCTACAATGAGCAGTTCTTC
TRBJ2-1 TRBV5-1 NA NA CASSLPGTYNEQFF TGCGCCAGCAGCTTGCCGGGGACCTACAATGAGCAGTTCTTC
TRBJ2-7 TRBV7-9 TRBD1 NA CASSPVGGQGYKRYF TGTGCCAGCAGCCCAGTCGGGGGACAGGGATACAAAAGGTACTTC
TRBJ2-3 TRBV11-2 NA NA CASSPGTSSTDTQYF TGTGCCAGCAGCCCCGGGACTTCTAGCACAGATACGCAGTATTTT
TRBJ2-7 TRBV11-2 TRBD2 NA CASSFTSGHYEQYF TGTGCCAGCAGCTTTACTAGCGGCCACTACGAGCAGTACTTC
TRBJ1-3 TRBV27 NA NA CASSLTPQGRSGNTIYF TGTGCCAGCAGTTTGACGCCCCAGGGTCGCTCTGGAAACACCATATATTTT
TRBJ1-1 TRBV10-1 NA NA CASSASSSGTEAFF TGCGCCAGCAGCGCCTCCTCCAGCGGCACTGAAGCTTTCTTT
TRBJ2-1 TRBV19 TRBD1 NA CASNQRISGQGTYNEQFF TGTGCCAGTAATCAGCGAATATCGGGACAGGGGACCTACAATGAGCAGTTCTTC
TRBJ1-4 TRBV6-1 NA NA CASSDWAPTNEKLFF TGTGCCAGCAGTGATTGGGCACCAACTAATGAAAAACTGTTTTTT
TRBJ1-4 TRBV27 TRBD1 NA CASSFRQGSLTNEKLFF TGTGCCAGCAGTTTCCGACAGGGATCCCTAACTAATGAAAAACTGTTTTTT
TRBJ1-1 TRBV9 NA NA CASSVGGSTEAFF TGTGCCAGCAGCGTGGGGGGTAGCACTGAAGCTTTCTTT
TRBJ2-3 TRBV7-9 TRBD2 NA CASSRSGGSTDTQYF TGTGCCAGCAGCCGGTCCGGGGGGAGCACAGATACGCAGTATTTT
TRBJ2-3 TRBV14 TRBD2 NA CASSFREGPSTDTQYF TGTGCCAGCAGCTTCCGGGAGGGACCTAGCACAGATACGCAGTATTTT
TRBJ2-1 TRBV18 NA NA CASSRGNEQFF TGTGCCAGCTCCCGGGGCAATGAGCAGTTCTTC
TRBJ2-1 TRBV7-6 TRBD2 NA CASSYRGSGIYNEQFF TGTGCCAGCAGCTACCGCGGCAGCGGGATATACAATGAGCAGTTCTTC
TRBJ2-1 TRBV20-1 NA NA CSASYGGLNEQFF TGCAGTGCTAGTTACGGTGGGCTAAACGAGCAGTTCTTC
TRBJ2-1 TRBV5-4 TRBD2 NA CASSLKREFYNEQFF TGTGCCAGCAGCCTAAAGCGGGAGTTCTACAATGAGCAGTTCTTC
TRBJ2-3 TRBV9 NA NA CASSVREGGGTDTQYF TGTGCCAGCAGCGTACGTGAGGGAGGCGGCACAGATACGCAGTATTTT
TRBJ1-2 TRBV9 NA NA CASSHPGGGYGYTF TGTGCCAGCAGCCATCCGGGGGGGGGCTATGGCTACACCTTC
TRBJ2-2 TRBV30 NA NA CAGEIVRGSTGELFF TGTGCCGGGGAAATAGTCAGGGGTTCCACCGGGGAGCTGTTTTTT
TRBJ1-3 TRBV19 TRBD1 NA CASSMTGISGNTIYF TGTGCCAGTAGTATGACAGGGATCTCTGGAAACACCATATATTTT
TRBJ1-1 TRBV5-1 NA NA CASSLTRDTEAFF TGCGCCAGCAGCTTGACCCGGGACACTGAAGCTTTCTTT
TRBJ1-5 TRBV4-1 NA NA CASSQGHTGGSEPQHF TGCGCCAGCAGCCAAGGTCACACGGGGGGTTCAGAGCCCCAGCATTTT
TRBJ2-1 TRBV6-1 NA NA CASSESWDTRYLF TGTGCCAGCAGTGAAAGTTGGGACACCCGTTACCTCTTC
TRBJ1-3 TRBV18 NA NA CASSPTPTNSGNTIYF TGTGCCAGCTCACCAACACCAACAAACTCTGGAAACACCATATATTTT
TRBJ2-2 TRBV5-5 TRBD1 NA CASSSRDRGIGELFF TGTGCCAGCAGCTCACGGGACAGGGGAATCGGGGAGCTGTTTTTT
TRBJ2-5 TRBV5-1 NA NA CASSLAVPGQETQYF TGCGCCAGCAGCTTGGCTGTCCCGGGACAAGAGACCCAGTACTTC
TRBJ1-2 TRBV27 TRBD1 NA CASRLQGNYGYTF TGTGCCAGCAGGTTACAGGGGAACTATGGCTACACCTTC
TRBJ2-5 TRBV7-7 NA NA CASSRETRGQETQYF TGTGCCAGCAGCCGCGAGACGCGGGGCCAAGAGACCCAGTACTTC
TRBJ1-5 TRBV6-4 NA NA CASSLNSNQPQHF TGTGCCAGCAGCCTTAATAGCAATCAGCCCCAGCATTTT
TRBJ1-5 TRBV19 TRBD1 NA CASSMDRGRGQPQHF TGTGCCAGTAGTATGGACAGGGGACGAGGTCAGCCCCAGCATTTT
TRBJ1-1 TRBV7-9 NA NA CASSLLGDTEAFF TGTGCCAGCAGCTTATTAGGGGACACTGAAGCTTTCTTT
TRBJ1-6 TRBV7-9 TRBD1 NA CASSSTGGNSPLHF TGTGCCAGCAGCTCGACAGGGGGTAATTCACCCCTCCACTTT
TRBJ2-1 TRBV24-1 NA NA CATSAGLQHNEQFF TGTGCCACCAGTGCGGGACTCCAACACAATGAGCAGTTCTTC